This T cell receptor (beta chain) was documented in a study of identical twins. CDR1 is MNHEY, CDR2 SVGAGI, per germline. This CDR3 spans 16 amino acids. The ends were cut back, 0 bases at V and 0 bases at J, with 12 bases in the middle. This clonotype has more than one count but fewer than ten. Template switching (which added a universal primer site) was used, and cDNA carried unique molecular identifiers. Via MiXCR, TCRdb re-called the 5' RACE reads, giving one row per CDR3 protein. This sample has 450,000 or so distinct CDR3 sequences, with approximately 15% found just once. The same data also went into a second study, on yellow fever vaccine responses in identical twins.

This TCR was sampled from a woman younger than 30 in good health. The chain links TRBV6-5 to TRBJ2-7; D is possibly TRBD2 (6 bases). Sequencing was done on a sample of CD4+ T cells sorted from blood. The CDR3 DNA is TGTGCCAGCAGTTACTCTGCGGAGGGCGGCTCCTACGAGCAGTACTTC. Translating it yields CASSYSAEGGSYEQYF.